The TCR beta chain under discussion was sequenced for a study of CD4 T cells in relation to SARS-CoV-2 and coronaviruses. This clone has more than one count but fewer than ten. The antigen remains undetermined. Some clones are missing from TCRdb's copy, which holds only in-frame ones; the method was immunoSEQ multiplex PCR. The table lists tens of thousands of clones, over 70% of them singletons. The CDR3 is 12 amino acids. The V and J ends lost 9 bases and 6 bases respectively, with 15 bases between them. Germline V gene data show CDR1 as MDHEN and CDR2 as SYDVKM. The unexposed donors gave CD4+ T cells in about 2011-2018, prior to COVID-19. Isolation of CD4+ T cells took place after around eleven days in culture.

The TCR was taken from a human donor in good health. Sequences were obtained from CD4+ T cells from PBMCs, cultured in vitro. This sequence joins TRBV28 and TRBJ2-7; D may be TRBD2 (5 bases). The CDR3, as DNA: TGTGCCAGTGAGGGTTACGGTAGCGAGCAGTACTTC. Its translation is CASEGYGSEQYF.